Following are 4 T cell receptor beta chains from one sample sequenced in a study of immune heterogeneity within non-small cell lung tumors. Amplification of TCR beta CDR3 was performed by multiplex PCR with 32 V and 13 J primers. TCRdb processed the multiplex PCR reads anew with MiXCR; each CDR3 protein has one entry. The table records tens of thousands of distinct CDR3 sequences, around 28% of them present only once. Samples each supplied 450 to 700 ng of bulk tumor genomic DNA as template. During surgery, several far-apart biopsies were obtained from every primary tumor. Curative operations were performed on patients who had untreated, newly diagnosed non-small cell lung cancer. The sequencing input was lung tumor tissue. The receptor source for this set is a man aged 35-49 years with non-small cell lung cancer.

By share, this clonotype counts as medium-sized. V is TRBV6-4 and J is TRBJ2-7; 7 positions agree with TRBD1. Germline V lookup: CDR1 MRHNA, CDR2 SNTAGT. V dropped 8 bases and J dropped 2; count of bases not matched to a gene: 9. This CDR3 spans 14 amino acids. In nucleotides, the CDR3 is TGTGCCAGCGACCCAAGACAGGGAACCTACGAGCAGTACTTC. As protein: CASDPRQGTYEQYF.

This clonotype was seen at least ten times. Here the CDR3 reads CASRKGGRSNQPQHF. In DNA form, the CDR3 reads TGTGCCAGCAGGAAAGGGGGGCGAAGCAATCAGCCCCAGCATTTT. The rearrangement joins TRBV6-1 to TRBJ1-5; D perhaps matches TRBD1 (6 bases). The CDR3 spans 15 residues. Germline V lookup: CDR1 MNHNS, CDR2 SASEGT. Trimming removed 6 bases from V and 1 base from J, with 13 bases in between.

This rearrangement joins TRBV20-1 to TRBJ2-1; perhaps TRBD2 as D (6 bases). CDR3 size: 13 residues. Trimming pared 5 bases from V and 0 bases from J, leaving 8 bases between. The germline CDR1 and CDR2 sequences are DFQATT and SNEGSKA (reference sequence). The CDR3 nucleotides read TGCAGTGCTCCCGGGAGCTCCTACAATGAGCAGTTCTTC. This sequence encodes CSAPGSSYNEQFF.

Worth noting for this clonotype: A much larger clonotype is one base distant, so this may be a read error. This chain links TRBV6-1 with TRBJ1-5, with D possibly being TRBD1 (6 bases). Germline V CDR1 and CDR2: MNHNS, SASEGT. This CDR3 spans 14 amino acids. CDR3 residues: CSTHPGQSYQPQHF. CDR3 DNA sequence: TGTTCCACCCACCCCGGACAGTCGTATCAGCCCCAGCATTTT.